This is a list of T cell receptor beta chains from one sample in a study of cytomegalovirus exposure and HLA in healthy donors. The data were produced by immunoSEQ multiplex PCR, yet TCRdb's version contains in-frame clones alone and is incomplete. The top ten clones hold around 0.9% of a sample with approximately 110,000 clones, around 15% of them seen once. Sequenced: PBMCs. These receptor sequences come from a female donor in good health and CMV-seronegative. Both conserved end residues are part of each CDR3. D genes are given only for firm matches. Where a row states a size, it is once, few, many or the class of an expanded clone; other rows omit it.

len	v_gene	d_gene	abundance	j_gene	CDR3aa	CDR3nt
14	TRBV13	TRBD1	NA	TRBJ2-3	CASSSRDRGDTQYF	TGTGCCAGCAGCTCCAGGGACAGGGGAGATACGCAGTATTTT
14	TRBV7-9	NA	NA	TRBJ1-1	CASSLRNMNTEAFF	TGTGCCAGCAGCTTAAGAAACATGAACACTGAAGCTTTCTTT
13	TRBV13	TRBD2	NA	TRBJ2-5	CASSERGWETQYF	TGTGCCAGCAGCGAGCGGGGATGGGAGACCCAGTACTTC
16	TRBV6-6	TRBD1	NA	TRBJ2-5	CASSRGTGIGIGTQYF	TGTGCCAGCAGTAGGGGGACAGGGATCGGTATCGGGACCCAGTACTTC
13	TRBV27	NA	few	TRBJ1-1	CASSLEGNTEAFF	TGTGCCAGCAGTTTAGAGGGGAACACTGAAGCTTTCTTT
14	TRBV19	TRBD1	NA	TRBJ1-1	CASGRTGVNTEAFF	TGTGCCAGTGGCCGGACAGGGGTGAACACTGAAGCTTTCTTT
17	TRBV4-3	TRBD1	NA	TRBJ2-2	CASSQGASDRGAGELFF	TGCGCCAGCAGCCAAGGAGCCTCGGACAGGGGCGCCGGGGAGCTGTTTTTT
16	TRBV7-2	NA	NA	TRBJ2-7	CASSPRQAAYSYEQYF	TGTGCCAGCAGCCCGAGGCAAGCGGCCTACTCCTACGAGCAGTACTTC
16	TRBV10-3	TRBD1	few	TRBJ1-1	CAIRTTGTGEEGEAFF	TGTGCCATCAGAACTACCGGGACAGGGGAGGAGGGTGAAGCTTTCTTT
15	TRBV2	TRBD2	few	TRBJ2-7	CASGGDLDHQYEQYF	TGTGCCAGCGGGGGGGACCTCGACCACCAATACGAGCAGTACTTC
17	TRBV14	NA	NA	TRBJ1-2	CASSGLGATGPPGGYTF	TGTGCCAGCAGCGGGTTGGGAGCCACCGGGCCCCCGGGAGGCTACACCTTC
15	TRBV7-2	TRBD2	few	TRBJ2-1	CASSLGRGGALEQFF	TGTGCCAGCAGCTTAGGACGCGGGGGGGCCTTAGAGCAGTTCTTC
15	TRBV9	TRBD1	few	TRBJ1-5	CASSGTGSVNQPQHF	TGTGCCAGCAGCGGGACAGGGTCAGTCAATCAGCCCCAGCATTTT
13	TRBV6-4	NA	few	TRBJ1-1	CASRLEIFTEAFF	TGTGCCAGCAGACTTGAGATTTTCACTGAAGCTTTCTTT
18	TRBV4-3	TRBD2	few	TRBJ2-2	CASSPYLAGGSNTGELFF	TGCGCCAGCAGCCCCTACTTAGCGGGGGGATCGAACACCGGGGAGCTGTTTTTT
13	TRBV7-9	NA	NA	TRBJ2-3	CATGSPGPDTQYF	TGTGCCACCGGTAGTCCGGGTCCAGATACGCAGTATTTT
15	TRBV7-9	NA	NA	TRBJ2-4	CASSDTRGAKNIQYF	TGTGCCAGCAGCGACACTCGGGGGGCCAAAAACATTCAGTACTTC
13	TRBV5-1	NA	few	TRBJ2-6	CASKEAGANVLTF	TGCGCCAGCAAAGAGGCTGGGGCCAACGTCCTGACTTTC
15	TRBV7-2	NA	NA	TRBJ1-5	CASSLDPRLNQPQHF	TGTGCCAGCAGCTTAGACCCCAGGCTCAATCAGCCCCAGCATTTT
12	TRBV11-2	TRBD1	few	TRBJ1-2	CASSSRGYGYTF	TGTGCCAGCAGCTCCAGGGGGTATGGCTACACCTTC
12	TRBV12-5	NA	few	TRBJ1-1	CASGLSSHEAFF	TGTGCTAGTGGTTTAAGTAGCCACGAAGCTTTCTTT
18	TRBV5-1	TRBD1	NA	TRBJ2-3	CASSLVGQGMFATDTQYF	TGCGCCAGCAGCTTGGTTGGACAGGGGATGTTTGCCACAGATACGCAGTATTTT
14	TRBV5-1	NA	NA	TRBJ1-4	CASSLGGAREKLFF	TGCGCCAGCAGCTTAGGGGGGGCTCGAGAAAAACTGTTTTTT
12	TRBV2	NA	NA	TRBJ2-5	CASKDYLETQYF	TGTGCCAGCAAGGACTACCTCGAGACCCAGTACTTC
19	TRBV7-2	TRBD2	few	TRBJ2-1	CASSFPQGSGNKERDEQFF	TGTGCCAGCAGCTTCCCCCAGGGTAGCGGGAACAAAGAAAGGGATGAGCAGTTCTTC
16	TRBV9	NA	few	TRBJ2-3	CASSVGRVKNTDTQYF	TGTGCCAGCAGCGTAGGTCGGGTGAAAAACACAGATACGCAGTATTTT
15	TRBV19	TRBD1	few	TRBJ1-5	CASSIMVTGGQPQHF	TGTGCCAGTAGTATAATGGTAACAGGGGGTCAGCCCCAGCATTTT
12	TRBV7-9	NA	NA	TRBJ1-6	CASSLASSPLHF	TGTGCCAGCAGCTTAGCAAGCTCACCCCTCCACTTT
15	TRBV19	TRBD1	NA	TRBJ2-7	CASSAGQGSLYEQYF	TGTGCCAGTAGTGCGGGACAGGGTAGTCTTTACGAGCAGTACTTC
14	TRBV29-1	NA	NA	TRBJ2-3	CSGRRQPSTDTQYF	TGCAGTGGCCGCAGGCAACCTAGCACAGATACGCAGTATTTT
14	TRBV5-1	TRBD1	NA	TRBJ2-5	CASSSGQGLETQYF	TGCGCCAGCAGCTCGGGACAGGGTTTGGAGACCCAGTACTTC
15	TRBV4-3	NA	few	TRBJ2-2	CASSQDRPNTGELFF	TGCGCCAGCAGCCAAGATCGTCCGAACACCGGGGAGCTGTTTTTT
15	TRBV2	TRBD2	many	TRBJ2-1	CASTPLAGGYNEQFF	TGTGCCAGCACCCCCCTAGCGGGTGGATACAATGAGCAGTTCTTC
12	TRBV6-5	NA	NA	TRBJ1-1	CASSRGTVEAFF	TGTGCCAGCAGTCGCGGGACGGTCGAAGCTTTCTTT
14	TRBV10-2	NA	NA	TRBJ2-5	CASSESTSQETQYF	TGCGCCAGCAGTGAGTCCACTTCCCAAGAGACCCAGTACTTC
15	TRBV27	NA	few	TRBJ1-4	CASSFSQGTNEKLFF	TGTGCCAGCAGTTTTTCCCAGGGGACTAATGAAAAACTGTTTTTT
16	TRBV4-1	TRBD1	few	TRBJ1-1	CASSSHYRGSNTEAFF	TGCGCCAGCAGCTCCCATTACAGGGGCTCGAACACTGAAGCTTTCTTT
14	TRBV5-1	NA	few	TRBJ2-1	CASSSQTSYHEQFF	TGCGCCAGCAGCTCCCAAACTAGTTACCATGAGCAGTTCTTC
16	TRBV4-3	TRBD2	NA	TRBJ2-2	CASSQDRGANTGELFF	TGCGCCAGCAGCCAAGATCGGGGGGCGAACACCGGGGAGCTGTTTTTT
13	TRBV19	NA	NA	TRBJ2-2	CASNGIHSGELFF	TGTGCCAGTAATGGCATTCATTCCGGGGAGCTGTTTTTT
12	TRBV6-5	NA	few	TRBJ2-1	CASSPTGNEQFF	TGTGCCAGCAGTCCTACCGGCAATGAGCAGTTCTTC
12	TRBV27	NA	NA	TRBJ2-5	CASSRGGETQYF	TGTGCCAGCAGTCGGGGTGGAGAGACCCAGTACTTC
13	TRBV6-6	NA	few	TRBJ1-6	CASISTGYSPLHF	TGTGCCAGCATTTCTACAGGGTATTCACCCCTCCACTTT
15	TRBV28	TRBD1	NA	TRBJ1-5	CASTQGGWGNQPQHF	TGTGCCAGCACCCAGGGGGGATGGGGCAATCAGCCCCAGCATTTT
14	TRBV19	NA	NA	TRBJ1-4	CASSTTGTNEKLFF	TGTGCCAGTAGTACGACAGGTACTAACGAAAAACTGTTTTTT
15	TRBV5-1	NA	many	TRBJ1-2	CASSFGERRFYGYTF	TGCGCCAGCAGTTTTGGGGAGAGGAGATTCTATGGCTACACCTTC
18	TRBV4-1	NA	NA	TRBJ2-6	CASSQGHSVGSGANVLTF	TGCGCCAGCAGCCAGGGACACAGTGTCGGGTCTGGGGCCAACGTCCTGACTTTC
13	TRBV30	TRBD1	NA	TRBJ1-2	CAWSFQGAGGYTF	TGTGCCTGGAGTTTTCAGGGGGCAGGTGGCTACACCTTC